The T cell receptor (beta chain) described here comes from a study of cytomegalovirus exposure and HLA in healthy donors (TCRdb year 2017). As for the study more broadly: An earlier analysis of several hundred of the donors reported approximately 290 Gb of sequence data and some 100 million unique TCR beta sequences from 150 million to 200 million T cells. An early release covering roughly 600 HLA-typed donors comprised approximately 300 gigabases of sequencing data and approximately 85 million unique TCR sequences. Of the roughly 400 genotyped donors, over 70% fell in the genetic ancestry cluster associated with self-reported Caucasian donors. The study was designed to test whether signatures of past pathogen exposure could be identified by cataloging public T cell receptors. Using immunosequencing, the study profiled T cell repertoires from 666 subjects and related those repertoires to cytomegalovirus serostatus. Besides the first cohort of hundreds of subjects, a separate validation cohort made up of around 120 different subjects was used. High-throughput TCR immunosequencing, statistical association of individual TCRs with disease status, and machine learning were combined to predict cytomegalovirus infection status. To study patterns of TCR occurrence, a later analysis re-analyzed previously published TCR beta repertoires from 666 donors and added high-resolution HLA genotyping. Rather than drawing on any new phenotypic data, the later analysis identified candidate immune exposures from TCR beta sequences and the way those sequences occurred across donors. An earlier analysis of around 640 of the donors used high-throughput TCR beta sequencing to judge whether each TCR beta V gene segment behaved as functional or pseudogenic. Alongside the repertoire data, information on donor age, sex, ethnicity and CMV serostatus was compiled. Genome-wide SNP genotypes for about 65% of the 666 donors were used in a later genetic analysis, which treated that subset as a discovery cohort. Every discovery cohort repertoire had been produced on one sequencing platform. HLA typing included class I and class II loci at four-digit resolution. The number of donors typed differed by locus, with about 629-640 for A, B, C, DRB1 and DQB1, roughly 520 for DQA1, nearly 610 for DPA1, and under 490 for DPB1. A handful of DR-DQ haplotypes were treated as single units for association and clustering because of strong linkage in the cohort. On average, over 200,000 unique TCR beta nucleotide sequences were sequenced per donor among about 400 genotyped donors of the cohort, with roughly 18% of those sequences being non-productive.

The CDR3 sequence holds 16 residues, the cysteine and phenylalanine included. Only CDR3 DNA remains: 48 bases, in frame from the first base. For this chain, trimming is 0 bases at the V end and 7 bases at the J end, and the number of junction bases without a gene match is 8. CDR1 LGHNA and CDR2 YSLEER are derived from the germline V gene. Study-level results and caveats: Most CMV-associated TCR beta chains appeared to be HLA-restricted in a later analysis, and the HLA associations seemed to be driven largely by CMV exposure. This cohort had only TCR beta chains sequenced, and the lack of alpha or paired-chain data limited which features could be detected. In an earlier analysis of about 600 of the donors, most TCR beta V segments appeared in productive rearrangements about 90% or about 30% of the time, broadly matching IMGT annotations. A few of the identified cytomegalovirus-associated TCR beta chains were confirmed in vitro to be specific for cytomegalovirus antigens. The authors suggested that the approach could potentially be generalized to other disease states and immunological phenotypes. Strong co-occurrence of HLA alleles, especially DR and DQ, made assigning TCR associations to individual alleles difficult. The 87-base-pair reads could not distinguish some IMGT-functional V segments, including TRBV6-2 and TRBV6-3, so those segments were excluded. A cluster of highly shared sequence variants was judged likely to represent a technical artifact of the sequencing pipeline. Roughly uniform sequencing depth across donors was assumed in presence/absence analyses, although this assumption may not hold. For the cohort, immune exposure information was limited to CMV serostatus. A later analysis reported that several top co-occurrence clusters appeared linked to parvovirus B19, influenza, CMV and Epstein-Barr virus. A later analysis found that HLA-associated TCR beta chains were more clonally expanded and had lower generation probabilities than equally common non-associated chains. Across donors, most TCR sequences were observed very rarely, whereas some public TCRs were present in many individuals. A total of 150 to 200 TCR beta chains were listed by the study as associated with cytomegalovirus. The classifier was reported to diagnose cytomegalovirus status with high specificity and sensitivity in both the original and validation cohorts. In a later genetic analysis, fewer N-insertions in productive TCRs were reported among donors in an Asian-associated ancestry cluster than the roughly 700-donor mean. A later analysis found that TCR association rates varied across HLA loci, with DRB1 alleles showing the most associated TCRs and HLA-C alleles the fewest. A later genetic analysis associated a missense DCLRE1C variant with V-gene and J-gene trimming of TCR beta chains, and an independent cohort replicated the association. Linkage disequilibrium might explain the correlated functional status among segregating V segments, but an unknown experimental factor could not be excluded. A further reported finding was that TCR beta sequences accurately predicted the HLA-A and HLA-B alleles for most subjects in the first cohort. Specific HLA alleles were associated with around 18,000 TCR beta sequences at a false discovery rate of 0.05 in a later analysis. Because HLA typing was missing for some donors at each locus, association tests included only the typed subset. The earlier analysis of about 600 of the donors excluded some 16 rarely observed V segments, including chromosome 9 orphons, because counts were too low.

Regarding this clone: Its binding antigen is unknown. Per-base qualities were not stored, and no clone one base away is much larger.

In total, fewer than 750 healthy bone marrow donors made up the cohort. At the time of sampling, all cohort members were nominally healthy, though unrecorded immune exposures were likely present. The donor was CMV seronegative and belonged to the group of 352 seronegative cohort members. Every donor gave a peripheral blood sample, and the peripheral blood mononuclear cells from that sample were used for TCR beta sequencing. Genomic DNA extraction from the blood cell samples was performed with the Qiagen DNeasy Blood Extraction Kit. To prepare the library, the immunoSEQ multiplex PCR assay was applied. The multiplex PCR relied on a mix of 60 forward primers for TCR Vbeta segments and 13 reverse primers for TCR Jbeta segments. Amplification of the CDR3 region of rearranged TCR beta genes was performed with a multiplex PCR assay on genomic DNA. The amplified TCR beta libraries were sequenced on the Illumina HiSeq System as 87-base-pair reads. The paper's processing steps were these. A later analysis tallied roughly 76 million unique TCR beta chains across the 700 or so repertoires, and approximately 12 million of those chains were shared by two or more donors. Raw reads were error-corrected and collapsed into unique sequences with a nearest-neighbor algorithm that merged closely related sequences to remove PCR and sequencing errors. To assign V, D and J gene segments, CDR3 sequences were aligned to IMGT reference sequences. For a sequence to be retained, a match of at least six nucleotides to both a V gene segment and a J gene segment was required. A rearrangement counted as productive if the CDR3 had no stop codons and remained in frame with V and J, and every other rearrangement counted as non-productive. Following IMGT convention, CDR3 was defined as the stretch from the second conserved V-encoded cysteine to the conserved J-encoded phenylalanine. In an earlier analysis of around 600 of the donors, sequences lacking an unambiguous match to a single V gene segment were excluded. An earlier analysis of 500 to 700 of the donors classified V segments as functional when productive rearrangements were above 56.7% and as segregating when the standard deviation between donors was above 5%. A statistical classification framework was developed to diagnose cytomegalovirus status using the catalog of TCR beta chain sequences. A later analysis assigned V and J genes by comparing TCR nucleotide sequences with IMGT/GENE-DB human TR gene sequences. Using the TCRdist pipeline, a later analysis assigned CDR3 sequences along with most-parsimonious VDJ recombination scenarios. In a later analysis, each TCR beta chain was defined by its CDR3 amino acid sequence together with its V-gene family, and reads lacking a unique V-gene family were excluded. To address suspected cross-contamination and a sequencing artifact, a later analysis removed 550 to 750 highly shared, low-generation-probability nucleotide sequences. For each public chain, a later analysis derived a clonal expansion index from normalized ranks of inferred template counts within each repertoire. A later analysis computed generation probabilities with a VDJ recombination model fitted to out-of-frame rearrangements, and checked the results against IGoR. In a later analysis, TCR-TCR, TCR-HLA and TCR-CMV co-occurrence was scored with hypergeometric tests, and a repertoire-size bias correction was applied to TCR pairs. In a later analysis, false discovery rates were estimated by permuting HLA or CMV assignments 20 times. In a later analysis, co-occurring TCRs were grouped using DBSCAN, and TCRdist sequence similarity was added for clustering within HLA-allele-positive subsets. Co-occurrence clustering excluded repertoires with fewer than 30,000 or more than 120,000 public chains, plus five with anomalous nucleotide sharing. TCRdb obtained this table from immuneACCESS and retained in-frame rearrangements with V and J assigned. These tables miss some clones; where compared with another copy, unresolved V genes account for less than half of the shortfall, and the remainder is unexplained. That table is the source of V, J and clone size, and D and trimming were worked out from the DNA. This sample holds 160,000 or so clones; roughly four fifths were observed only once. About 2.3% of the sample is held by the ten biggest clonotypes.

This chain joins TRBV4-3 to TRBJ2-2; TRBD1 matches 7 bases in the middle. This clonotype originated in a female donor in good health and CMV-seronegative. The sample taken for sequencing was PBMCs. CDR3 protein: CASSQDSRGPVGELFF. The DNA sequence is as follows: TGCGCCAGCAGCCAAGATAGTAGGGGGCCGGTCGGGGAGCTGTTTTTT.